This T cell receptor (beta chain) was observed in a study of shared clonotypes between healthy human individuals. Data came from immunoSEQ multiplex PCR; TCRdb stores just in-frame clones and leaves some out. The sample contains around 200,000 clones, around 63% of which appear only once. CDR1 is SGHTA and CDR2 is FQGTGA in the germline V gene. The CDR3 length is 13 residues. V lost 0 bases and J 9 bases, leaving 9 bases between the germline ends. Sequenced sample: memory CD4+ T cells sorted from blood. Subset specified: CD45RA-negative fraction. The V gene is TRBV7-3, the J gene TRBJ2-1; possibly TRBD2 for D (6 bases). The clonotype originates from a young man in good health. CDR3 sequence (DNA): TGTGCCAGCAGCTTAACGGGGGGACTTGAGCAGTTCTTC. Translated, it gives CASSLTGGLEQFF.